The T cell receptor (beta chain) under discussion was sequenced for a study of CD8+ T cells in alopecia areata. RNA was isolated and reverse transcribed to cDNA, the sequencing template. Here immunoSEQ multiplex PCR was the method, and the copy in TCRdb shows in-frame clones only, minus some. Found here are 110,000 to 150,000 clones, about 51% of them singletons; the top ten hold less than 1%. Germline values: CDR1 MNHEY, CDR2 SVGAGI. V lost 7 bases, J lost 0 bases, and 11 bases lay in between. CDR3 length equals 14 residues. The rearrangement links TRBV6-5 to TRBJ2-3, with unresolved D. The starting material was CD4+ T cells sorted from blood, obtained at week 0. The sequence was collected from a human donor with alopecia areata. The CDR3 sequence is CASKPRPSTDTQYF. The CDR3, as DNA: TGTGCCAGCAAACCTCGACCCAGCACAGATACGCAGTATTTT.